One and the same sample provided the 5 T cell receptor beta chains below, sequenced in a study of blood T cell repertoires in COVID-19. Data came from immunoSEQ multiplex PCR; TCRdb stores just in-frame clones and leaves some out. Of tens of thousands of clones listed, about nine tenths were seen once; the top ten hold 1% to 1.5%. Sequencing was performed on peripheral blood. The receptors come from a woman of 80 years or more with acute or convalescent COVID-19.

CDR3 nucleotide sequence: TGCGCCAGCAGTTCTAGCGGGGGGCGGAATGAGCAGTTCTTC. This gives the protein CASSSSGGRNEQFF. The V call is TRBV10-1, the J call TRBJ2-1, with TRBD2 identical over 11 bases. Trimming at V came to 5 bases and at J to 7 bases, leaving 4 bases not matched to a gene. The CDR3 totals 14 residues. Germline CDR1 is WNHNN and CDR2 is SYGVQD (reference sequence).

The chain combines TRBV6-2 or TRBV6-3 with TRBJ1-5; tentative D call: TRBD1 (5 bases). Germline CDR1 is MNHEY and CDR2 is SVGEGT. Trimming cost V 2 bases and J 4 bases, with 9 bases left between them. The CDR3 is made up of 14 amino acids. The CDR3 DNA reads TGTGCCAGCAGTTACCGTGGGGGGAATCAGCCCCAGCATTTT. This codes for CASSYRGGNQPQHF.

The chain uses TRBV3-1 (or the pseudogene TRBV3-2) and TRBJ1-2, with D uncertain. The CDR3 runs 11 residues. Germline-derived CDR1 and CDR2 are LGHDT and YNNKEL (reference sequence). V gave up 3 bases and J gave up 12 bases, with 11 bases separating them. The DNA of the CDR3 is TGTGCCAGCAGCCAGGGTACACAGAACACCTTC. Protein sequence: CASSQGTQNTF.

The chain joins TRBV19 to TRBJ2-7, with D possibly matching TRBD1 (6 bases). This CDR3 is 15 amino acids long. CDR1 is LNHDA and CDR2 is SQIVND in the germline V gene (reference sequence). Deletions cut 5 bases from V and 3 bases from J, with 17 bases between. CDR3 amino acids: CASSPGALANYEQYF. In nucleotides, the CDR3 is TGTGCCAGTAGTCCAGGGGCGCTGGCTAACTACGAGCAGTACTTC.

This clone has only a few counts. The chain carries TRBV27 and TRBJ1-5; TRBD1 aligns across 8 bases. J lost 7 bases, V lost 5 bases, and 7 bases had no gene match. Germline assignment: CDR1 MNHEY and CDR2 SMNVEV (reference sequence). This CDR3 contains 14 residues. CDR3 amino acids: CASSPDRAVQPQHF. CDR3 in DNA: TGTGCCAGCAGTCCGGACAGGGCCGTCCAGCCCCAGCATTTT.